Presented here are 21 T cell receptor beta chains from one specimen sequenced in a study of T-cell reconstitution after alpha-beta-depleted transplantation in children. Unique molecular identifiers were built into the TCRbeta library. TCRdb called the PCR reads again in MiXCR, with one record for every CDR3 protein. This repertoire shows fewer than 550,000 distinct CDR3 sequences, roughly a tenth found once; its top ten account for roughly 6%. The specimen was PBMCs from the stem cell graft donor, collected from the stem cell graft. The receptors stem from a human donor who donated a stem cell graft to a child with acute myeloid leukemia.

V and J are TRBV6-1 and TRBJ1-4; D perhaps matches TRBD1 (6 bases). CDR3 size: 13 residues. CDR1 is MNHNS, CDR2 SASEGT, per germline. Trimming shortened V by 5 bases and J by 7 bases, and 11 bases separated the two germline ends. The CDR3 coding sequence is TGTGCCAGCAGTCCCGAGGGGGGTGAAAAACTGTTTTTT. Its translation: CASSPEGGEKLFF.

The chain employs TRBV12-3 or TRBV12-4 and TRBJ2-2, with D uncertain. This CDR3 has 13 residues. V lost 5 bases to trimming and J lost 4 bases, with 8 bases between them. CDR3 loop: CASSRVPTGELFF. CDR3 sequence (DNA): TGTGCCAGCAGTCGGGTCCCCACCGGGGAGCTGTTTTTT.

The V gene is TRBV29-1, the J gene TRBJ1-1; 8 nucleotides line up with TRBD1. The CDR3 covers 15 residues. The trim removed 7 bases at V and 2 bases at J, leaving 12 bases unmatched. From germline, CDR1 is SQVTM and CDR2 ANQGSEA. The CDR3 region has the DNA TGCAGCGGTCAAGGATATGGGACAGGAAACACTGAAGCTTTCTTT. Encoded protein: CSGQGYGTGNTEAFF.

J is TRBJ2-7 and V is TRBV29-1, with 11 bases fitting TRBD1. The V gene's germline CDR1 is SQVTM and CDR2 ANQGSEA. The CDR3 totals 14 residues. The V segment lost 6 bases and the J segment 2 bases; nucleotides outside the gene matches: 6. The CDR3 coding sequence is TGCAGCGTGAACCCGGGACAGGGGGCCTACGAGCAGTACTTC. Protein sequence: CSVNPGQGAYEQYF.

The sample holds many counts of this clonotype. V and J are TRBV5-5 and TRBJ2-5; 14 bases match TRBD2. Per the germline V gene, CDR1 is SGHKS and CDR2 is YYEKEE (reference sequence). V shed 1 base and J 5 bases; nucleotides not matched to a gene: 4. The CDR3 contains 16 residues. As DNA, the CDR3 is TGTGCCAGCAGCTTGCAGACTAGCGGGGGGGCGGAGACCCAGTACTTC. Protein sequence: CASSLQTSGGAETQYF.

This chain joins TRBV6-2 or TRBV6-3 and TRBJ2-2; D is unclear. Germline V gene lookup returns CDR1 MNHEY and CDR2 SVGEGT. The CDR3 loop spans 16 amino acids. V dropped 0 bases and J dropped 5 bases, with 13 bases sitting between them. CDR3 sequence reads: CASSYSPRSKTGELFF. CDR3 coding DNA: TGTGCCAGCAGTTACTCCCCTAGGTCTAAAACCGGGGAGCTGTTTTTT.

This clonotype was counted a few times. CDR3 residues: CASSLFRSSYNEQFF. Here the CDR3 DNA reads TGTGCCAGCAGCTTATTCCGGAGCTCCTACAATGAGCAGTTCTTC. The chain combines TRBV7-2 with TRBJ2-1; no definite D call. The germline CDR1 and CDR2 sequences are SGHTA and FQGNSA. The CDR3 has 15 amino acids. V lost 2 bases and J lost 0, with 8 bases in between.

This clonotype has just a few counts. The chain is built from TRBV5-1 and TRBJ2-7; D not resolved. CDR1 and CDR2 from the germline V gene are SGHRS and YFSETQ. V gave up 0 bases and J gave up 6 bases, with 16 bases separating them. The CDR3 extends over 15 amino acids. CDR3 amino acids: CASSLVVGLRSEQYF. CDR3 in DNA: TGCGCCAGCAGCTTGGTGGTGGGGTTGCGTAGCGAGCAGTACTTC.

This chain joins TRBV6-5 and TRBJ1-2, with D maybe TRBD1 (6 bases). This CDR3 comprises 18 residues. Trimming removed 1 base at V and 4 bases at J, with 22 bases between. CDR1 MNHEY and CDR2 SVGAGI come from the germline V gene. The DNA of the CDR3 is TGTGCCAGCAGTTACTTCAAAACGGGTACAGGGACGACCTATGGCTACACCTTC. Protein sequence: CASSYFKTGTGTTYGYTF.

The chain carries TRBV6-5 and TRBJ1-2; TRBD1 might be the D (6 bases). Trimming pared 4 bases from V and 8 bases from J, leaving 20 bases between. Germline assignment: CDR1 MNHEY and CDR2 SVGAGI. The CDR3 sequence is 15 residues long. This chain's CDR3 is CASSLGAQGFYGYTF. The CDR3 DNA follows: TGTGCCAGCAGTTTGGGGGCACAGGGTTTTTACGGCTACACCTTC.

This clonotype was picked up many times. The rearrangement joins TRBV15 to TRBJ2-7, with 10 bases that match TRBD1. CDR1 is LNHNV and CDR2 is YYDKDF in the germline V gene (reference sequence). The CDR3 consists of 13 residues. With 8 bases clipped from V and 3 bases from J, the junction kept 4 bases outside the gene matches. In nucleotides, the CDR3 is TGTGCCACCCGCCGGGACAGGGGCTACGAGCAGTACTTC. This sequence encodes CATRRDRGYEQYF.

The chain has TRBV21-1 and TRBJ2-7; the table gives TRBD1 as D, unverified against the DNA. TRBV21-1 is assigned pseudogene status. This CDR3 spans 17 amino acids. DNA of the CDR3: TGTGCCAGCAGCAAAGAGACACAGGGGACCAGCGCCTACGAGCAGTACGTC. Its translation: CASSKETQGTSAYEQYV.

This clonotype came up a few times. This rearrangement joins TRBV5-6 to TRBJ1-2; 9 bases agree with TRBD1. Germline assignment: CDR1 SGHDT and CDR2 YYEEEE. Trimming cost V 4 bases and J 8 bases; bases outside gene matches: 9. This CDR3 has 14 residues. In nucleotides, the CDR3 is TGTGCCAGCAGCCCGGACAGGGGTTCGGGGGGCTACACCTTC. Encoded protein: CASSPDRGSGGYTF.

This clonotype turned up a few times. This chain uses TRBV5-6 with TRBJ2-1; 9 nucleotides agree with TRBD2. CDR3 length: 18 residues. Germline trimming cut 8 bases from V and 9 bases from J; bases unmatched to any gene: 24. Germline V gene data show CDR1 as SGHDT and CDR2 as YYEEEE. The CDR3 reads CASYSPFFFISGSGEQFF. The CDR3 DNA sequence: TGTGCCAGTTATAGCCCGTTTTTTTTTATTAGCGGGAGCGGTGAGCAGTTCTTC.

This clonotype was detected ten times or more. V gene TRBV5-1 combines with J gene TRBJ2-1; the D gene is possibly TRBD1 (8 bases). Germline CDR1 SGHRS, CDR2 YFSETQ. The CDR3 contains 19 residues. The germline V and J ends were trimmed by 4 bases and 8 bases, with 31 bases remaining between them. This CDR3 is CASSPGTGGRRGVSHEQFF. CDR3 DNA: TGCGCCAGCAGCCCGGGAACAGGGGGTCGTCGGGGGGTGTCTCATGAGCAGTTCTTC.

This chain links TRBV18 with TRBJ1-4; D unclear. Germline V gives CDR1 KGHSH, CDR2 LQKENI. With 8 bases removed from V and 6 bases from J, the gap between germline ends came to 25 bases. The CDR3 is made up of 17 amino acids. The CDR3 nucleotides are TGTGCCAGCGGAAAAAATATGAAACGGACCCCAGATGAAAAACTGTTTTTT. Protein sequence: CASGKNMKRTPDEKLFF.

The V and J genes are TRBV20-1 and TRBJ2-7; TRBD1 or TRBD2 may be the D gene (5 bases each). Germline V gene data show CDR1 as DFQATT and CDR2 as SNEGSKA (reference sequence). The CDR3 has 14 residues. V was trimmed by 6 bases and J by 1 base, leaving 16 bases between them. Here the CDR3 DNA reads TGCAGTGCCCGAGGGGCCCCCGGGTCCTACGAGCAGTACTTC. Protein: CSARGAPGSYEQYF.

This clonotype has at least ten counts. The rearrangement uses TRBV20-1 and TRBJ2-3, with 14 nucleotides matching TRBD2. The V gene's germline CDR1 is DFQATT and CDR2 SNEGSKA (reference sequence). Trimming removed 3 bases from V and 0 bases from J; junction bases left unmatched: 5. This CDR3 has 17 residues. In nucleotides, the CDR3 is TGCAGTGCTAGGGGACTAGCGGGGGCGATTAGCACAGATACGCAGTATTTT. Its translation is CSARGLAGAISTDTQYF.

This clonotype was observed a few times. The junction departs from germline at one end; a sequencing error may be responsible. V gene TRBV4-1 combines with J gene TRBJ2-1, with D possibly called TRBD1 or TRBD2 (6 bases each). The CDR3 is made up of 14 amino acids. The germline V gene has CDR1 MGHRA and CDR2 YSYEKL. This CDR3 is CASRQEGGIARQFF. For the CDR3, the DNA is TGCGCCAGCAGGCAAGAGGGGGGTATAGCTCGGCAGTTCTTC.

CDR3 loop: CASSQELGQQGRAFF. CDR3 nucleotides: TGCGCCAGCAGCCAAGAGTTGGGTCAACAGGGACGAGCTTTCTTT. V usage is TRBV4-3 and J usage is TRBJ1-1; D might be TRBD1 (6 bases). The CDR3 is made up of 15 amino acids. Germline CDR1 LGHNA, CDR2 YSLEER. Trimming removed 0 bases at V and 10 bases at J, with 18 bases between.

Only a few counts were recorded for this clonotype. The chain links TRBV5-1 to TRBJ2-1; TRBD1 or TRBD2 may be the D gene (5 bases each). Per the germline V gene, CDR1 is SGHRS and CDR2 is YFSETQ. This CDR3 comprises 14 residues. The V and J ends lost 4 bases and 6 bases respectively, with 14 bases between them. The CDR3 protein is CASSTTGASNEQFF. The CDR3, as DNA: TGCGCCAGCAGCACGACCGGGGCCTCCAATGAGCAGTTCTTC.